Listed here are 17 T cell receptor beta chains from one sample, sequenced in a study of cytomegalovirus exposure and HLA in healthy donors. 13 Jbeta primers and 60 Vbeta primers were used for the PCR. Measured with immunoSEQ multiplex PCR; TCRdb has only the in-frame clones, and not every one. The sample holds around 150,000 clones, 85% to 90% seen once. Sequenced input: PBMCs. The origin of the receptors is a woman aged 25-40 years in good health and CMV-seronegative.

The chain joins TRBV11-2 to TRBJ2-7; 10 bases are a match to TRBD1. This CDR3 has 15 residues. V shed 5 bases, J shed 3 bases, and the junction held 7 bases outside the gene matches. In germline, CDR1 is SGHAT, CDR2 FQNNGV. As DNA, the CDR3 is TGTGCCAGCAGCGCGGGACAGGGGATAGGCTACGAGCAGTACTTC. It specifies CASSAGQGIGYEQYF.

The V gene is TRBV10-3, the J gene TRBJ2-7; the match to TRBD2 covers 12 bases. Germline V gene sequence: CDR1 ENHRY, CDR2 SYGVKD. With 11 bases clipped from V and 3 bases from J, the junction kept 14 bases outside the gene matches. The CDR3 is made up of 16 amino acids. The CDR3: CALATQTSGGFYEQYF. CDR3 DNA sequence: TGTGCCCTCGCCACTCAGACTAGCGGGGGTTTCTACGAGCAGTACTTC.

V usage is TRBV27 and J usage is TRBJ2-3, with TRBD2 identical over 12 bases. With 2 bases clipped from V and 5 bases from J, the junction kept 5 bases outside the gene matches. Germline assignment: CDR1 MNHEY and CDR2 SMNVEV (reference sequence). The CDR3 covers 16 residues. CDR3 DNA sequence: TGTGCCAGCAGTTTAATACTAGCGGGGGGCCTAGATACGCAGTATTTT. This gives the protein CASSLILAGGLDTQYF.

The chain uses TRBV28 and TRBJ1-1, with D tentatively TRBD1 (5 bases). The CDR3 contains 14 residues. Trimming removed 5 bases from V and 10 bases from J, with 20 bases in between. Germline-derived CDR1 and CDR2 are MDHEN and SYDVKM. The DNA of the CDR3 is TGTGCCAGCAGTAGTACAGGATTCGAAGCGGGAGCTTTCTTT. Amino acid sequence: CASSSTGFEAGAFF.

The chain's CDR3 is CASSLTGTGRNEQFF. The CDR3 nucleotides are TGTGCCAGCAGCTTAACGGGGACAGGGCGGAATGAGCAGTTCTTC. The J gene is TRBJ2-1, the V gene TRBV7-3, with TRBD1 matching 9 bases. The CDR3 runs 15 residues. The junction had 4 bases not matched to a gene; V was cut back by 0 bases and J by 7 bases. In germline, CDR1 is SGHTA, CDR2 FQGTGA.

V gene TRBV5-1 combines with J gene TRBJ2-2; 7 bases map to TRBD2. Germline V gives CDR1 SGHRS, CDR2 YFSETQ. The CDR3 totals 16 residues. The V segment lost 0 bases and the J segment 5 bases; nucleotides outside the gene matches: 7. Here the CDR3 reads CASSLEAGVTTGELFF. CDR3 DNA: TGCGCCAGCAGCTTGGAGGCGGGAGTAACTACCGGGGAGCTGTTTTTT.

The gene calls are TRBV5-6 and TRBJ2-5; D gene unclear. The CDR3 is made up of 13 amino acids. Deletions cut 4 bases from V and 3 bases from J, with 10 bases between. Germline CDR1 is SGHDT and CDR2 is YYEEEE. CDR3 DNA sequence: TGTGCCAGCAGCCAAACACCGAAAGAGACCCAGTACTTC. Translation: CASSQTPKETQYF.

CDR3 DNA: TGCGCCAGCAGCTCACCGGGACTAGTAAATGAGCAGTTCTTC. Translation gives CASSSPGLVNEQFF. The chain is built from TRBV5-1 and TRBJ2-1, with TRBD2 identical over 8 bases. Germline lookup yields CDR1 SGHRS and CDR2 YFSETQ. V shed 3 bases and J 7 bases; nucleotides not matched to a gene: 6. The CDR3 is 14 amino acids. Drawing the rest from reference TRBV5-1 and TRBJ2-1, the complete variable domain is KAGVTQTPRYLIKTRGQQVTLSCSPISGHRSVSWYQQTPGQGLQFLFEYFSETQRNKGNFPGRFSGRQFSNSRSEMNVSTLELGDSALYLCASSSPGLVNEQFFGPGTRLTVL.

This clone was recorded a few times. The gene calls are TRBV7-2 and TRBJ2-7, with a tentative D call TRBD1 (6 bases). Germline CDR1 reads SGHTA; CDR2 reads FQGNSA. This CDR3 spans 14 amino acids. V was shortened by 4 bases and J by 0 bases, with 10 bases between the two germline ends. CDR3 in amino acids: CASSYGDISYEQYF. DNA of the CDR3: TGTGCCAGCAGCTATGGGGACATCTCCTACGAGCAGTACTTC.

J is TRBJ1-4 and V is TRBV6-1; 9 positions agree with TRBD1. V lost 2 bases to trimming and J lost 5 bases; unmatched junction nucleotides: 3. CDR3 size: 15 residues. From germline, CDR1 is MNHNS and CDR2 SASEGT. The CDR3 DNA reads TGTGCCAGCAGTGAAACCGGGACAGGGAATGAAAAACTGTTTTTT. It translates to CASSETGTGNEKLFF.

The chain uses TRBV28 and TRBJ1-2, with 12 bases aligning to TRBD1. The V segment lost 5 bases and the J segment 8 bases; nucleotides outside the gene matches: 3. The V gene's germline CDR1 is MDHEN and CDR2 SYDVKM. The CDR3 runs 13 residues. CDR3 sequence: CASSDGTGGGYTF. CDR3 sequence (DNA): TGTGCCAGCAGTGATGGGACAGGGGGCGGCTACACCTTC.

This clone was observed a handful of times. The chain is built from TRBV4-3 and TRBJ2-6; possibly TRBD1 for D (5 bases). Between the trimmed V and J ends, which lost 0 bases and 2 bases, there was a span of 14 bases. There are 18 residues in the CDR3. Germline CDR1 LGHNA, CDR2 YSLEER. CDR3 nucleotide sequence: TGCGCCAGCAGCCAAGATTTCTGGACACCCCCTGGGGCCAACGTCCTGACTTTC. Residues: CASSQDFWTPPGANVLTF.

In DNA, the CDR3 is TGTGCCACCAATTCCAAACTCGGGGCGGGAGGCGACTACAATGAGCAGTTCTTC. The encoded protein is CATNSKLGAGGDYNEQFF. J is TRBJ2-1 and V is TRBV27, with 8 bases identical to TRBD2. CDR1 is MNHEY, CDR2 SMNVEV, per germline (reference sequence). Trimming at V came to 10 bases and at J to 3 bases, leaving 20 bases not matched to a gene. This CDR3 region has 18 residues.

The genes are TRBV2 and TRBJ2-1, with TRBD2 matching over 8 bases. Germline V CDR1 and CDR2: SNHLY, FYNNEI. CDR3 length: 16 amino acids. With 2 bases clipped from V and 4 bases from J, the junction kept 7 bases outside the gene matches. The DNA of the CDR3 is TGTGCCAGCAGTGAAACGGTGCGGGGGGCGTACAATGAGCAGTTCTTC. Translated, it gives CASSETVRGAYNEQFF.

This clone showed up just once. J is TRBJ1-3 and V is TRBV6-6; D uncertain. V dropped 8 bases and J dropped 1 base, with 6 bases sitting between them. Germline assignment: CDR1 MNHNY and CDR2 SVGAGI (reference sequence). This CDR3 contains 12 residues. The DNA for the CDR3 is TGTGCCAGCGGTAGTTCTGGAAACACCATATATTTT. It is translated as CASGSSGNTIYF.

This sequence joins TRBV28 and TRBJ2-7, with 7 positions matching TRBD1. Germline CDR1 reads MDHEN; CDR2 reads SYDVKM. The CDR3 runs to 11 residues. The CDR3 sequence is CATGNSYEQYF. The CDR3 DNA is TGTGCGACAGGGAACTCCTACGAGCAGTACTTC. The complete variable domain, with remaining parts taken from reference TRBV28 and TRBJ2-7, reads DVKVTQSSRYLVKRTGEKVFLECVQDMDHENMFWYRQDPGLGLRLIYFSYDVKMKEKGDIPEGYSVSREKKERFSLILESASTNQTSMYLCATGNSYEQYFGPGTRLTVT.

The genes are TRBV4-1 and TRBJ1-2, with D maybe TRBD1 (5 bases). Germline CDR1 is MGHRA and CDR2 is YSYEKL. The CDR3 contains 16 residues. V was trimmed by 4 bases and J by 4 bases, leaving 19 bases between them. The CDR3: CASSLRVALTPYGYTF. CDR3 nucleotides: TGCGCCAGCAGCCTCAGGGTTGCCCTCACCCCCTATGGCTACACCTTC.